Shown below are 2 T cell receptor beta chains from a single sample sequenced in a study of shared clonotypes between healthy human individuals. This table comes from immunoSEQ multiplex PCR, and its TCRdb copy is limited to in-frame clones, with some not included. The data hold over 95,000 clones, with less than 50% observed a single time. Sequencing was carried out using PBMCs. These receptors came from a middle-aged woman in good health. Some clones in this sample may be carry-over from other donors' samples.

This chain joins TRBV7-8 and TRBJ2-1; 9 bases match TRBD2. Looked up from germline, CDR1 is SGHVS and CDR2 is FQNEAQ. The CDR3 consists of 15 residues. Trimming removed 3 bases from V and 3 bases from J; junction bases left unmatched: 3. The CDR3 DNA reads TGTGCCAGCAGCTTTGCTAGCGGGGTCTACAATGAGCAGTTCTTC. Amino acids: CASSFASGVYNEQFF.

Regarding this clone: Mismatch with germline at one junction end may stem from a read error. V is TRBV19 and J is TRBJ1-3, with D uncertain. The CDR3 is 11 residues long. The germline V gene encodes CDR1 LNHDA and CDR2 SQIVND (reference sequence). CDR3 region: CASSIGDTIYF. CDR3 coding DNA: TGTGCCAGTAGTATTGGAGACACCATATATTTT.